Given below is one T cell receptor (beta chain) in context. V gave up 5 bases and J gave up 7 bases, with 15 bases separating them. Per germline, CDR1 SGHRS and CDR2 YFSETQ. The CDR3 is 14 residues long. This entry comes from a study of blood T cell repertoires in COVID-19. Study-wide context: PBMCs, B-cell-depleted T cells, or T cells provided the cDNA or gDNA that made up the material.

This table comes from immunoSEQ multiplex PCR, and its TCRdb copy is limited to in-frame clones, with some not included. Of 150,000 to 200,000 clones listed, less than 90% are singletons. The Seattle patients, enrolled during active infection, were followed longitudinally. The receptor was derived from a woman in her sixties with COVID-19, enrolled during active disease. The rearrangement uses TRBV5-1 and TRBJ2-2; TRBD1 is a possible D gene (6 bases). Sequencing was carried out using peripheral blood. CDR3 sequence reads: CASRSSGEYGELFF. The CDR3 nucleotides are TGCGCCAGCAGGTCTTCAGGGGAATACGGGGAGCTGTTTTTT.